This record covers a single TCR beta chain. Its antigen is currently unknown. The sample originates from a study of cytomegalovirus exposure and HLA in healthy donors. The donors gave bone marrow, and they were healthy. PCR employed 60 Vbeta and 13 Jbeta primers. Libraries were prepared by immunoSEQ multiplex PCR; TCRdb keeps only in-frame clonotypes and omits some of them. The repertoire holds over 150,000 clones, with around 73% as singletons. The CDR3 covers 15 residues. V was clipped by 4 bases and J by 2 bases; unmatched bases: 2. Germline CDR1 SGHNT, CDR2 YYREEE (reference sequence). Notes on the study in general: A later analysis, which compared TCR beta chains of equal frequency, found the HLA-associated ones more clonally expanded. Earlier findings revealed that most TCR beta V segments proved productive either about 87% or about 30% of the time.

The genes are TRBV5-4 and TRBJ2-5; TRBD2 aligns across 13 bases. The receptor was derived from a woman younger than 45 in good health and CMV-seronegative. Sequencing was done on a sample of PBMCs. CDR3 sequence reads: CASSRGLAGQETQYF. CDR3 in DNA: TGTGCCAGCAGCAGGGGACTAGCGGGACAAGAGACCCAGTACTTC.